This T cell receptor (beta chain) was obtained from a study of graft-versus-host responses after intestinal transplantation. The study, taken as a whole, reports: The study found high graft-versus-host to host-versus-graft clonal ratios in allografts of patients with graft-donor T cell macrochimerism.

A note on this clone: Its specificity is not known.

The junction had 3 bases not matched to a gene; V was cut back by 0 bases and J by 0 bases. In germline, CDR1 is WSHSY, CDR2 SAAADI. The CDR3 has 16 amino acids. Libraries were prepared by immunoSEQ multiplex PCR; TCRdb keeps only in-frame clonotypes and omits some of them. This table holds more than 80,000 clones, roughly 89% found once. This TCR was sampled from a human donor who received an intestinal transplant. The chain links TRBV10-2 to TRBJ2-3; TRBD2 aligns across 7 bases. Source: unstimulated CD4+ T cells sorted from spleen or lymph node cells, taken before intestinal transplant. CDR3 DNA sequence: TGCGCCAGCAGTGAGTCGGGAGGGATTAGCACAGATACGCAGTATTTT. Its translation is CASSESGGISTDTQYF.